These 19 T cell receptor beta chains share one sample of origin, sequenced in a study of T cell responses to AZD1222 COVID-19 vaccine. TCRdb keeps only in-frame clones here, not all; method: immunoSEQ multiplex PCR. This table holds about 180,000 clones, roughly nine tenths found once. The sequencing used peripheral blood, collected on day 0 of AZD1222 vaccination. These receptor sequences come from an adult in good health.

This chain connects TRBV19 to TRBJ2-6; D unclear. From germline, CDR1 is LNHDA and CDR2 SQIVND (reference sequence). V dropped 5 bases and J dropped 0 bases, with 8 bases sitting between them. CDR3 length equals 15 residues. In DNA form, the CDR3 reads TGTGCCAGTAGTGCAGCTTTCTCTGGGGCCAACGTCCTGACTTTC. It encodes CASSAAFSGANVLTF.

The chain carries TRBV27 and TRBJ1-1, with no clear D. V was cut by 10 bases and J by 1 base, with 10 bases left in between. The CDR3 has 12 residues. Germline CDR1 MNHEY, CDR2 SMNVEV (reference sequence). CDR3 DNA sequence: TGTGCCACCTTCGTCGGGAACACTGAAGCTTTCTTT. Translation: CATFVGNTEAFF.

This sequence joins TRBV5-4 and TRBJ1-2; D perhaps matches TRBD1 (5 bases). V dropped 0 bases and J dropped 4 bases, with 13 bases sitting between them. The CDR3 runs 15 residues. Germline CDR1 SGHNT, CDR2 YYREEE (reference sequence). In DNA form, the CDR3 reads TGTGCCAGCAGCTTGGTCGGTACAGGCTCCTATGGCTACACCTTC. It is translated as CASSLVGTGSYGYTF.

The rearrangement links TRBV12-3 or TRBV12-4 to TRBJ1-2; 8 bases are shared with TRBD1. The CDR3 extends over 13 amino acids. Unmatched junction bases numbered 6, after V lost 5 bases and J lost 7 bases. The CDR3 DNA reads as TGTGCCAGCAGTGTACGGACAGGGTTTGGCTACACCTTC. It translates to CASSVRTGFGYTF.

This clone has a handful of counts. In DNA, the CDR3 is TGCAGCGTGTCTAAGGGAAACAATGAGCAGTTCTTC. Translated, it gives CSVSKGNNEQFF. This rearrangement joins TRBV29-1 to TRBJ2-1; D is unclear. Trimming stripped 6 bases from V and 5 bases from J, with 11 bases between. This CDR3 is built from 12 residues. Germline CDR1 and CDR2: SQVTM and ANQGSEA.

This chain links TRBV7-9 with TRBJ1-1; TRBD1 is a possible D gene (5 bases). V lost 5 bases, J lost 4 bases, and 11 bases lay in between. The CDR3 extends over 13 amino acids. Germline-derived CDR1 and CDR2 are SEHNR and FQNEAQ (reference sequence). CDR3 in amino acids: CASSRGTTTEAFF. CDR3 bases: TGTGCCAGCAGCCGAGGGACGACCACTGAAGCTTTCTTT.

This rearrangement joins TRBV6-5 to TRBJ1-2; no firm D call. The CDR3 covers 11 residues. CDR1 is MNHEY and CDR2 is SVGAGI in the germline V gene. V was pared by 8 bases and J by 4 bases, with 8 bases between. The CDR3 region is CASGLGYGYTF. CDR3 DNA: TGTGCCAGCGGCTTGGGCTATGGCTACACCTTC.

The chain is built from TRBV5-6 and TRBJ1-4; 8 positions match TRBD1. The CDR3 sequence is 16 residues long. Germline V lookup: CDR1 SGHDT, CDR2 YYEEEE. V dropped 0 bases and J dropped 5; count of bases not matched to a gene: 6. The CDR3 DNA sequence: TGTGCCAGCAGCTTGGGTCCCCGGGACAGGAATGAAAAACTGTTTTTT. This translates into CASSLGPRDRNEKLFF.

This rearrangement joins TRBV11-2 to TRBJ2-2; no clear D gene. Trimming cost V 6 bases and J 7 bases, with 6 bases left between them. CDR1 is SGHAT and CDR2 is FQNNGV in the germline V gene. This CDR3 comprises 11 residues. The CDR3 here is CASRQLGELFF. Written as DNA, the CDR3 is TGTGCCAGCAGGCAGCTCGGGGAGCTGTTTTTT.

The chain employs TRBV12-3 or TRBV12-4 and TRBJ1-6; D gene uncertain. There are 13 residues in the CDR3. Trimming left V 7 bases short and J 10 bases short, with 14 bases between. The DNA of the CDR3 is TGTGCCAGCACATTAACCCGTGGATCACCCCTCCACTTT. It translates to CASTLTRGSPLHF.

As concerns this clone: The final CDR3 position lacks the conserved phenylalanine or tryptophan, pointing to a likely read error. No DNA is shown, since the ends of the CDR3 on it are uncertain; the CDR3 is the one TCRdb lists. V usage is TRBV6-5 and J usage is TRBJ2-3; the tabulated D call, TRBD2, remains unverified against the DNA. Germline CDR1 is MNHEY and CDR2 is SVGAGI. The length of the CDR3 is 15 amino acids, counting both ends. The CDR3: CASSLDRTSGRARVL.

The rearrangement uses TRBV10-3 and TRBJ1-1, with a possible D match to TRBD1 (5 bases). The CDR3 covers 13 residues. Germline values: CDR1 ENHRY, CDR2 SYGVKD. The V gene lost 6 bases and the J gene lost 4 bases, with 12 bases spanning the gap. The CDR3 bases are TGTGCCATCAGCGGGACGGCCGTCACTGAAGCTTTCTTT. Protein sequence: CAISGTAVTEAFF.

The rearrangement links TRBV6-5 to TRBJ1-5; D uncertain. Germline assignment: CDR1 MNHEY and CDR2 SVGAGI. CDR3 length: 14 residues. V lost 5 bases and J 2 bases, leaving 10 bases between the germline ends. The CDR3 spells CASSQTRGNQPQHF. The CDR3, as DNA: TGTGCCAGCAGTCAGACACGTGGCAATCAGCCCCAGCATTTT.

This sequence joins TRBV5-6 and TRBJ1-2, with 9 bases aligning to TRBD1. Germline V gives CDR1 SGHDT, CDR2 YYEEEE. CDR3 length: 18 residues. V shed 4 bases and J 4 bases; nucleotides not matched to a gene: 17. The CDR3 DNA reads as TGTGCCAGCAGCCCAAGGTACGGCCGGGACAGGGACCTCTATGGCTACACCTTC. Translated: CASSPRYGRDRDLYGYTF.

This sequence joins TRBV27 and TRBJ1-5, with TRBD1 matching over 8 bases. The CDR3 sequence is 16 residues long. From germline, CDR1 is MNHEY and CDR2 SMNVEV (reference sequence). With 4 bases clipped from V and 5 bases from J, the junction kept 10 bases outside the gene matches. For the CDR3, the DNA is TGTGCCAGCAGTTCTGGCTCCGGGACAGGATATCAGCCCCAGCATTTT. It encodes CASSSGSGTGYQPQHF.

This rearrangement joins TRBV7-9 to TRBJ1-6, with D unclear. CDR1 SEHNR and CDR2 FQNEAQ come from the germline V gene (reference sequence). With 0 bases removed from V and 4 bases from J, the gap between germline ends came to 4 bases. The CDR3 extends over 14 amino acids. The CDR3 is CASSLAVYNSPLHF. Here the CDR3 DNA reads TGTGCCAGCAGCTTAGCGGTATATAATTCACCCCTCCACTTT.

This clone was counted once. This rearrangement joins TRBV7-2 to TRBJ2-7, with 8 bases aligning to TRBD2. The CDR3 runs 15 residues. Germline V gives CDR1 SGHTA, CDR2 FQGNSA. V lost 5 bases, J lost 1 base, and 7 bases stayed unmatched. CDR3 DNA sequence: TGTGCCAGCAGCCGGAGACCTAGCGGGTCCTACGAGCAGTACTTC. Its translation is CASSRRPSGSYEQYF.

The CDR3: CASSFGRRGNEKLFF. The CDR3, as DNA: TGTGCCAGCAGCTTCGGCCGAAGGGGCAATGAAAAACTGTTTTTT. V gene TRBV5-4 combines with J gene TRBJ1-4; maybe TRBD1 (5 bases). CDR3 length: 15 amino acids. Germline lookup yields CDR1 SGHNT and CDR2 YYREEE (reference sequence). The V end lost 2 bases, the J end lost 5 bases, and 13 bases lay between the germline ends.

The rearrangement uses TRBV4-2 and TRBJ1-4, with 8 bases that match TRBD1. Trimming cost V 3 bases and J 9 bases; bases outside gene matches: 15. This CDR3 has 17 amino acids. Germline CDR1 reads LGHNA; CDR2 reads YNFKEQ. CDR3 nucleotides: TGTGCCAGCAGCCAGGGCCAGGGGGCCCACCCTGATCAAAAACTGTTTTTT. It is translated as CASSQGQGAHPDQKLFF.